This T cell receptor (beta chain) was recovered during a study of T cells in Graves' hyperthyroidism and ophthalmopathy. Overall study context: Peripheral blood collection took place at initial diagnosis, before any treatment.

Amplification yielded TCR beta CDR3 regions, with RNA transcripts as the source. When the TCR CDR3 underwent first-round RT-PCR, the HTBI primer set was used. TCRdb reprocessed the multiplex PCR reads with MiXCR, giving one entry per CDR3 protein. The sample consists of around 420,000 distinct CDR3 sequences, approximately 14% of them appearing once. Trimming took 0 bases from V and 3 from J, leaving 26 bases between them. Germline-derived CDR1 and CDR2 are DFQATT and SNEGSKA (reference sequence). The CDR3 extends over 19 amino acids. The TCR originated in a woman between 18 and 29 years old with Graves' hyperthyroidism. The sequenced material came from blood. V and J are TRBV20-1 and TRBJ2-5; D is tentatively TRBD1 or TRBD2 (5 bases each). CDR3 amino acids: CSARDDPGVKDRGEETQYF. The CDR3 bases are TGCAGTGCTAGAGATGACCCGGGCGTAAAGGACCGGGGCGAAGAGACCCAGTACTTC.